This T cell receptor (beta chain) was profiled in a study of blood T cell repertoires in COVID-19. V was trimmed by 5 bases and J by 7 bases, leaving 14 bases between them. The CDR3 contains 13 residues. CDR1 is SGHNT, CDR2 YENEEA, per germline. The table lists this clone with a few counts. The protocol was immunoSEQ multiplex PCR, while the TCRdb copy is restricted to in-frame clones and leaves out a portion. Counted here are 95,000 to 150,000 clones, approximately 83% occurring once; the ten biggest clones make up roughly 4.3%. Sequencing was performed on peripheral blood. The chain employs TRBV11-3 and TRBJ1-2; D is perhaps TRBD1 (6 bases). This TCR was recovered from a woman in her 70s with acute or convalescent COVID-19. The CDR3 protein is CASSVEQGTGYTF. CDR3 DNA: TGTGCCAGCAGCGTTGAACAGGGAACTGGCTACACCTTC.